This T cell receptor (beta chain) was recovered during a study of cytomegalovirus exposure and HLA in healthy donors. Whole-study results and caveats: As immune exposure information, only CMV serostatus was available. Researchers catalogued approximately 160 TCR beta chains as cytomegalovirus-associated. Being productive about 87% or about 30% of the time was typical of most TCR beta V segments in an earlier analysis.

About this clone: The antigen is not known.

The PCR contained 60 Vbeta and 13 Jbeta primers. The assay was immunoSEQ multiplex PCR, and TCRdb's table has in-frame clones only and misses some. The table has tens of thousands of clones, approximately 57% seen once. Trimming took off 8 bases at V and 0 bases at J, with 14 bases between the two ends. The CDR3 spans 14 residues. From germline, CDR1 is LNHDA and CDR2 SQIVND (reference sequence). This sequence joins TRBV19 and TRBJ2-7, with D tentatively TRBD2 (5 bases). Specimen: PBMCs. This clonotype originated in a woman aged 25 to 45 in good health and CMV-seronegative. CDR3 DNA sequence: TGTGCCAGTGCCATAGCGTTTCGCTCCTACGAGCAGTACTTC. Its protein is CASAIAFRSYEQYF. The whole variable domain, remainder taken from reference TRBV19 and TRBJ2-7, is DGGITQSPKYLFRKEGQNVTLSCEQNLNHDAMYWYRQDPGQGLRLIYYSQIVNDFQKGDIAEGYSVSREKKESFPLTVTSAQKNPTAFYLCASAIAFRSYEQYFGPGTRLTVT.